Only one count was recorded for the clone carrying this T cell receptor (beta chain). The antigen remains undetermined. The assay was immunoSEQ multiplex PCR, and TCRdb's table has in-frame clones only and misses some. Among around 140,000 clones listed, 80% to 95% were seen once. These data originate in a study of T cell responses to AZD1222 COVID-19 vaccine. Study in general: Samples with a second dose at about 4 or about 12 weeks were pooled together. Study results and caveats: In the spike-specific TCR repertoire, nearly half reportedly target unmutated variant regions. Spike was spanned by vaccine-associated CD4 TCRs, which were dominant at 160-218 and 743-854. In a largely white British group with more females than males, clonal diversity was possibly underestimated.

J gave up 4 bases and V 3 bases, and 6 bases lay outside the gene matches. The CDR3 has 17 residues. Germline-derived CDR1 and CDR2 are MNHNS and SASEGT. This TCR derives from an adult in good health. The sequencing here drew on peripheral blood, taken on day 0 of AZD1222 vaccination. The rearrangement joins TRBV6-1 to TRBJ1-6; 10 bases map to TRBD1. CDR3 residues: CASSEPPGQGYNSPLHF. CDR3 nucleotide sequence: TGTGCCAGCAGTGAGCCGCCGGGACAGGGGTATAATTCACCCCTCCACTTT.